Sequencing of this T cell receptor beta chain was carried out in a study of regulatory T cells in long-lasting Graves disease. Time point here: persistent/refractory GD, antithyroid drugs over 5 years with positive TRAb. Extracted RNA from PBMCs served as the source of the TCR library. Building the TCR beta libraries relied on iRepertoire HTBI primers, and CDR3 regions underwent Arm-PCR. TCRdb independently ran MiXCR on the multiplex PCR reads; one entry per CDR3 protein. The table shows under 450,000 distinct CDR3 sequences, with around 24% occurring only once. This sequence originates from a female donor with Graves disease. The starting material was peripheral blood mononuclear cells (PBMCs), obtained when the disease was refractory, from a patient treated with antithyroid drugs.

CDR3 bases: TGCAGTGCTAACAGTGGACAAAAATTACAAGAGACCCAGTACTTC. As protein: CSANSGQKLQETQYF. The V and J genes are TRBV20-1 and TRBJ2-5; weak D call: TRBD1 (5 bases). The CDR3 spans 15 residues. V was cut by 4 bases and J by 2 bases, with 17 bases left in between. Germline CDR1 DFQATT, CDR2 SNEGSKA (reference sequence).